Presented here are 8 T cell receptor beta chains from one specimen sequenced in a study of cytomegalovirus exposure and HLA in healthy donors. The study ran its PCR with 60 Vbeta and 13 Jbeta primers. Here immunoSEQ multiplex PCR was the method, and the copy in TCRdb shows in-frame clones only, minus some. The table has about 100,000 clones, under 85% seen once; the top ten hold 13% to 15%. Sequencing used PBMCs. Every receptor here comes from a woman in her 70s in good health and CMV-seropositive.

This chain connects TRBV6-1 to TRBJ1-2; D might be TRBD1 (5 bases). The CDR3 is made up of 17 amino acids. Germline CDR1 is MNHNS and CDR2 is SASEGT. The V and J ends lost 4 bases and 5 bases respectively, with 23 bases between them. The CDR3, as DNA: TGTGCCAGCAGTGCACAGGTCCCTTCTCCTCTAGGATATGGCTACACCTTC. Its protein is CASSAQVPSPLGYGYTF.

The rearrangement links TRBV5-1 to TRBJ1-1; TRBD1 matches at 9 bases. This CDR3 region has 14 residues. Germline CDR1 reads SGHRS; CDR2 reads YFSETQ. Trimming removed 5 bases from V and 5 bases from J; junction bases left unmatched: 7. The CDR3 sequence is CASRTGGVETEAFF. In DNA form, the CDR3 reads TGCGCCAGCAGAACAGGGGGCGTGGAGACTGAAGCTTTCTTT.

This clone was counted only a few times. This chain connects TRBV10-1 to TRBJ1-5, with D possibly matching TRBD1 (5 bases). The length of the CDR3 is 16 residues. The V and J ends lost 4 bases and 10 bases respectively, with 23 bases between them. Germline V gene sequence: CDR1 WNHNN, CDR2 SYGVQD (reference sequence). CDR3 residues: CASSVSVREGTSPQHF. In DNA, the CDR3 is TGCGCCAGCAGTGTTTCCGTCAGGGAAGGCACTTCCCCCCAGCATTTT.

The chain employs TRBV27 and TRBJ2-1; 7 positions match TRBD1. There are 16 residues in the CDR3. Per the germline V gene, CDR1 is MNHEY and CDR2 is SMNVEV (reference sequence). V shed 2 bases and J 6 bases; nucleotides not matched to a gene: 10. CDR3 DNA: TGTGCCAGCAGTTTAGCACAGGGGTACCGTTCCAATGAGCAGTTCTTC. Encoded protein: CASSLAQGYRSNEQFF.

This CDR3 is CASSESLGEEQYF. The CDR3, as DNA: TGTGCCAGTAGCGAATCGTTAGGGGAAGAGCAGTACTTC. V usage is TRBV19 and J usage is TRBJ2-7; tentatively, D is TRBD1 (5 bases). The germline V and J ends were trimmed by 6 bases and 7 bases, with 16 bases remaining between them. The V gene's germline CDR1 is LNHDA and CDR2 SQIVND (reference sequence). The CDR3 runs 13 residues.

The chain recombines TRBV18 with TRBJ1-2; D is uncertain. In germline, CDR1 is KGHSH, CDR2 LQKENI. The CDR3 is 14 amino acids. Trimming shortened V by 0 bases and J by 8 bases, and 13 bases separated the two germline ends. Here the CDR3 reads CASSPPTEAWGYTF. CDR3 nucleotides: TGTGCCAGCTCACCACCGACGGAGGCCTGGGGCTACACCTTC.

The chain has TRBV2 and TRBJ1-6; a weak D match, TRBD1 (6 bases). V gave up 5 bases and J gave up 4 bases, with 21 bases separating them. Germline assignment: CDR1 SNHLY and CDR2 FYNNEI. The CDR3 length is 18 residues. The CDR3 region has the DNA TGTGCCAGCAGTCCCACCCCCGACAGGTTGGCTTATAATTCACCCCTCCACTTT. The encoded protein is CASSPTPDRLAYNSPLHF. Full variable domain (rest looked up from reference TRBV2 and TRBJ1-6): EPEVTQTPSHQVTQMGQEVILRCVPISNHLYFYWYRQILGQKVEFLVSFYNNEISEKSEIFDDQFSVERPDGSNFTLKIRSTKLEDSAMYFCASSPTPDRLAYNSPLHFGNGTRLTVT.

The CDR3 loop reads CAWSSDTSNQPQHF. The CDR3 nucleotides read TGTGCCTGGAGTTCAGACACGAGCAATCAGCCCCAGCATTTT. The gene calls are TRBV30 and TRBJ1-5; D is uncertain. Trimming left V 2 bases short and J 1 base short, with 9 bases between. The CDR3 runs to 14 residues. The germline CDR1 and CDR2 sequences are GTSNPN and SVGIG (reference sequence).